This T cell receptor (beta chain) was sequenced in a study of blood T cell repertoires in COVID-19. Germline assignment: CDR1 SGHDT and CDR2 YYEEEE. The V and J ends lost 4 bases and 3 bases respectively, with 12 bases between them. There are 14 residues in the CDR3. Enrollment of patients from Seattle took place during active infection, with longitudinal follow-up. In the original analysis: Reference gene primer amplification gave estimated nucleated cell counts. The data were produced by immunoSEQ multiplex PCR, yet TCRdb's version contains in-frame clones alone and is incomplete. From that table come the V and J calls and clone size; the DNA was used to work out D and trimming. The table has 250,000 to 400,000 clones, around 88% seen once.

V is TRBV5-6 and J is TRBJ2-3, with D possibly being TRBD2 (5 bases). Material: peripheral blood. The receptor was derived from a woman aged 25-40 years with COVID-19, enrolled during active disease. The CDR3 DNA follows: TGTGCCAGCAGCAACTCAGGAGGAACAGATACGCAGTATTTT. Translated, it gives CASSNSGGTDTQYF.